These 32 T cell receptor beta chains share one sample of origin, sequenced in a study of long-term antiretroviral therapy in people with HIV (dated by TCRdb to 2021 to 2024). Sequencing of the TRB variable region was done with the immunoSEQ hsTCRB v3.0 assay at survey level resolution. What TCRdb holds here is the immuneACCESS table cut down to in-frame rearrangements. Part of the clones is not present; checked against another copy, under half of the missing clones reflect an unresolved V gene, and the others are unexplained. The table for this sample lists some 23,000 clones; 82% of them were counted only once. The ten largest clonotypes hold 4.5% to 6% of the sample. This specimen consisted of unsorted PBMCs, obtained 0.3 years after starting antiretroviral therapy. The receptors derive from a man aged 50-59 years with HIV.

The chain combines TRBV2 with TRBJ1-4, with 7 bases fitting TRBD1. This CDR3 is 15 amino acids long. Germline trimming cut 4 bases from V and 2 bases from J; bases unmatched to any gene: 4. Germline-derived CDR1 and CDR2 are SNHLY and FYNNEI. CDR3 region: CASSVQGGTNEKLFF. The DNA of the CDR3 is TGTGCCAGCAGTGTCCAGGGGGGGACTAATGAAAAACTGTTTTTT. The complete variable domain, with remaining parts taken from reference TRBV2 and TRBJ1-4, reads EPEVTQTPSHQVTQMGQEVILRCVPISNHLYFYWYRQILGQKVEFLVSFYNNEISEKSEIFDDQFSVERPDGSNFTLKIRSTKLEDSAMYFCASSVQGGTNEKLFFGSGTQLSVL.

The sample holds one count of this clone. The chain recombines TRBV7-9 with TRBJ2-1; D tentatively reads TRBD1 or TRBD2 (5 bases each). The germline CDR1 and CDR2 sequences are SEHNR and FQNEAQ (reference sequence). The V gene lost 4 bases and the J gene lost 2 bases, with 21 bases spanning the gap. The CDR3 loop spans 18 amino acids. The CDR3 protein is CASSSSPRLRDPYNEQFF. The DNA of the CDR3 is TGTGCCAGCAGCTCCTCCCCCCGTCTAAGGGACCCCTACAATGAGCAGTTCTTC.

The J gene is TRBJ1-3, the V gene TRBV7-8; 8 nucleotides match TRBD1. CDR3 length: 15 residues. V dropped 1 base and J dropped 3; count of bases not matched to a gene: 2. Germline CDR1 is SGHVS and CDR2 is FQNEAQ. The CDR3 DNA reads as TGTGCCAGCAGCTTAGGGACAGGGATTGGAAACACCATATATTTT. It yields the protein CASSLGTGIGNTIYF.

V usage is TRBV7-2 and J usage is TRBJ2-7; tentative D call: TRBD1 (6 bases). Trimming cost V 5 bases and J 0 bases, with 23 bases left between them. Germline CDR1 SGHTA, CDR2 FQGNSA. The CDR3 contains 18 residues. The CDR3 here is CASSPGTTTSGYSYEQYF. The CDR3 nucleotides read TGTGCCAGCAGCCCGGGGACAACTACCAGCGGTTACTCCTACGAGCAGTACTTC.

The rearrangement uses TRBV5-5 and TRBJ2-7, with TRBD2 matching 8 bases. The CDR3 sequence is 13 residues long. CDR1 is SGHKS and CDR2 is YYEKEE in the germline V gene (reference sequence). The V segment lost 0 bases and the J segment 5 bases; nucleotides outside the gene matches: 1. The CDR3 bases are TGTGCCAGCAGCTTGGTCGGGGGGGACGAGCAGTACTTC. Its protein product is CASSLVGGDEQYF.

The V call is TRBV7-9, the J call TRBJ1-2, with 8 bases identical to TRBD1. CDR1 and CDR2 (germline): SEHNR, FQNEAQ (reference sequence). J lost 8 bases, V lost 0 bases, and 11 bases had no gene match. There are 16 residues in the CDR3. The CDR3 loop reads CASSLALGQGKGGYTF. The CDR3 region has the DNA TGTGCCAGCAGCTTAGCCCTAGGACAGGGTAAAGGGGGCTACACCTTC.

The CDR3 nucleotides read TGTGCCAGCAGTTACTTCCATTATAGCAATCAGCCCCAGCATTTT. This gives the protein CASSYFHYSNQPQHF. The rearrangement joins TRBV6-9 to TRBJ1-5; D uncertain. Germline lookup yields CDR1 MNHGY and CDR2 SVAAGI. The CDR3 runs 15 residues. Deletions cut 3 bases from V and 0 bases from J, with 9 bases between.

This sequence joins TRBV6-6 and TRBJ1-5; D is undetermined. The CDR3 has 11 residues. The ends were cut back, 8 bases at V and 2 bases at J, with 4 bases in the middle. Germline lookup yields CDR1 MNHNY and CDR2 SVGAGI (reference sequence). The CDR3 protein is CASGGNQPQHF. In DNA, the CDR3 is TGTGCCAGCGGCGGCAATCAGCCCCAGCATTTT.

The rearrangement uses TRBV18 and TRBJ1-2, with 8 bases aligning to TRBD1. V lost 3 bases and J lost 1; bases outside the gene matches: 4. The CDR3 contains 15 residues. Germline CDR1 KGHSH, CDR2 LQKENI. The CDR3 nucleotides are TGTGCCAGCTCACCCGGGACAGGACTTAACTATGGCTACACCTTC. Protein: CASSPGTGLNYGYTF.

The V call is TRBV11-2, the J call TRBJ2-1, with a possible D match to TRBD2 (6 bases). The CDR3 sequence is 13 residues long. The germline CDR1 and CDR2 sequences are SGHAT and FQNNGV. Trimming took 1 base from V and 11 from J, leaving 12 bases between them. The CDR3 coding sequence is TGTGCCAGCAGCTTAGGGGGAGGAGGTAAGCAGTTCTTC. It encodes CASSLGGGGKQFF.

The gene calls are TRBV5-6 and TRBJ2-5, with 15 nucleotides matching TRBD2. Germline V gives CDR1 SGHDT, CDR2 YYEEEE. This CDR3 has 16 amino acids. J was trimmed by 5 bases and V by 2 bases; bases with no gene match: 4. Here the CDR3 DNA reads TGTGCCAGCAGCTTTGGGACTAGCGGGGGGATGGAGACCCAGTACTTC. It is translated as CASSFGTSGGMETQYF.

The chain has TRBV2 and TRBJ1-2, with TRBD1 matching 7 bases. Germline CDR1 SNHLY, CDR2 FYNNEI. CDR3 length: 13 amino acids. Trimming took 6 bases from V and 5 from J; bases not matched to a gene: 6. CDR3 in DNA: TGTGCCAGCAGACTTGACAGGGAATATGGCTACACCTTC. Its translation: CASRLDREYGYTF.

V is TRBV7-8 and J is TRBJ2-1; 11 nucleotides agree with TRBD2. Germline loops: CDR1 SGHVS, CDR2 FQNEAQ. Trimming at V came to 3 bases and at J to 4 bases, leaving 8 bases not matched to a gene. This CDR3 spans 17 amino acids. Here the CDR3 DNA reads TGTGCCAGCAGCTTGAGCTCCGGGACTAGCGGTTACAATGAGCAGTTCTTC. Amino acids: CASSLSSGTSGYNEQFF.

In this sample, this clone turned up once. This chain connects TRBV7-6 to TRBJ2-5; tentatively, D is TRBD2 (5 bases). The CDR3 runs to 12 residues. Germline CDR1 and CDR2: SGHVS and FNYEAQ. Trimming left V 5 bases short and J 5 bases short, with 9 bases between. CDR3 nucleotide sequence: TGTGCCAGCAGCCTGGACTCCGAGACCCAGTACTTC. Translation: CASSLDSETQYF.

The CDR3 sequence is CASSFGPEAKNTEAFF. The CDR3 DNA sequence: TGTGCCAGCAGTTTTGGCCCAGAAGCCAAGAACACTGAAGCTTTCTTT. The gene calls are TRBV28 and TRBJ1-1, with D unclear. Deletions cut 3 bases from V and 1 base from J, with 15 bases between. CDR1 is MDHEN and CDR2 is SYDVKM in the germline V gene. The CDR3 has 16 amino acids.

The rearrangement links TRBV28 to TRBJ2-7; 12 positions agree with TRBD2. The CDR3 has 14 residues. From germline, CDR1 is MDHEN and CDR2 SYDVKM. The junction had 0 bases not matched to a gene; V was cut back by 4 bases and J by 2 bases. CDR3 nucleotide sequence: TGTGCCAGCAGTTGGACTAGCGGGGCCTACGAGCAGTACTTC. Its protein product is CASSWTSGAYEQYF.

The gene calls are TRBV4-1 and TRBJ2-1; D uncertain. The CDR3 runs to 17 residues. Trimming stripped 3 bases from V and 0 bases from J, with 15 bases between. CDR1 is MGHRA and CDR2 is YSYEKL in the germline V gene. CDR3 in amino acids: CASSHVPTPSSYNEQFF. The CDR3 region has the DNA TGCGCCAGCAGCCATGTCCCAACACCAAGCTCCTACAATGAGCAGTTCTTC.

This clone occurred once. The rearrangement joins TRBV9 to TRBJ1-2; perhaps TRBD1 as D (5 bases). Germline values: CDR1 SGDLS, CDR2 YYNGEE. This CDR3 has 14 residues. V lost 0 bases and J 2 bases, leaving 8 bases between the germline ends. This CDR3 is CASSVDNRNYGYTF. The CDR3, as DNA: TGTGCCAGCAGCGTAGATAACAGGAACTATGGCTACACCTTC.

The chain uses TRBV4-1 and TRBJ2-5; 7 positions match TRBD1. Trimming at V came to 3 bases and at J to 1 base, leaving 5 bases not matched to a gene. Per the germline V gene, CDR1 is MGHRA and CDR2 is YSYEKL. The CDR3 is made up of 15 amino acids. Written as DNA, the CDR3 is TGCGCCAGCAGCCATCCGACAGGGAGCCAAGAGACCCAGTACTTC. Translated: CASSHPTGSQETQYF.

The table lists this clone with a count of one. The chain has TRBV20-1 and TRBJ2-3; the D is unclear. Trimming removed 4 bases at V and 6 bases at J, with 8 bases between. Germline V gene lookup returns CDR1 DFQATT and CDR2 SNEGSKA (reference sequence). The CDR3 extends over 11 amino acids. The CDR3 sequence is CSAMFLDTQYF. CDR3 nucleotide sequence: TGCAGTGCTATGTTTTTGGATACGCAGTATTTT.

This sequence joins TRBV4-3 and TRBJ2-1; no clear D gene. The CDR3 has 15 amino acids. Germline V gene data show CDR1 as LGHNA and CDR2 as YSLEER. Trimming shortened V by 0 bases and J by 6 bases, and 12 bases separated the two germline ends. CDR3 sequence: CASSQDGNRLNEQFF. The CDR3 DNA sequence: TGCGCCAGCAGCCAAGATGGAAACAGACTCAATGAGCAGTTCTTC.

This chain joins TRBV7-9 and TRBJ1-1, with a possible D match to TRBD1 (5 bases). This CDR3 contains 12 residues. Germline assignment: CDR1 SEHNR and CDR2 FQNEAQ (reference sequence). Trimming removed 6 bases from V and 4 bases from J, with 9 bases in between. CDR3 bases: TGTGCCAGCAGAGGTAGGGGCACTGAAGCTTTCTTT. Protein: CASRGRGTEAFF.

The gene calls are TRBV28 and TRBJ1-1, with D maybe TRBD1 (5 bases). Trimming removed 5 bases at V and 3 bases at J, with 13 bases between. The CDR3 runs to 14 residues. The V gene's germline CDR1 is MDHEN and CDR2 SYDVKM. CDR3 amino acids: CASSSPGLDTEAFF. CDR3 coding DNA: TGTGCCAGCAGTAGTCCAGGGCTGGACACTGAAGCTTTCTTT.

The chain joins TRBV7-2 to TRBJ2-3; no clear D gene. Germline V CDR1 and CDR2: SGHTA, FQGNSA. V lost 1 base to trimming and J lost 0 bases, with 11 bases between them. The CDR3 is 16 amino acids. The CDR3 nucleotides are TGTGCCAGCAGCTTAGTGCCCCTCAGGAGCACAGATACGCAGTATTTT. Translation gives CASSLVPLRSTDTQYF.

J is TRBJ1-3 and V is TRBV5-6, with D possibly matching TRBD1 (5 bases). This CDR3 contains 15 residues. Germline CDR1 reads SGHDT; CDR2 reads YYEEEE. V lost 0 bases and J lost 4, with 11 bases in between. Here the CDR3 reads CASSLAPGSGNTIYF. The CDR3 DNA reads as TGTGCCAGCAGCTTGGCACCAGGGTCCGGAAACACCATATATTTT.

This clone is a singleton in its sample. This rearrangement joins TRBV11-1 to TRBJ2-5; tentatively, D is TRBD1 or TRBD2 (5 bases each). Germline loops: CDR1 SGHAT, CDR2 FQDESV (reference sequence). CDR3 length: 16 amino acids. V shed 5 bases and J shed 0 bases, with 16 bases lying between them. The CDR3 here is CASSPRGRVYQETQYF. DNA of the CDR3: TGTGCCAGCAGCCCCCGGGGCAGGGTGTACCAAGAGACCCAGTACTTC.

The chain has TRBV7-2 and TRBJ1-4; D is uncertain. The CDR3 has 12 amino acids. In germline, CDR1 is SGHTA, CDR2 FQGNSA. V was cut by 2 bases and J by 7 bases, with 5 bases left in between. The CDR3, as DNA: TGTGCCAGCAGCTTATTGGGTGAAAAACTGTTTTTT. As protein: CASSLLGEKLFF.

V usage is TRBV28 and J usage is TRBJ2-3; TRBD1 agrees at 10 bases. J lost 1 base, V lost 6 bases, and 7 bases had no gene match. The germline V gene encodes CDR1 MDHEN and CDR2 SYDVKM. There are 16 residues in the CDR3. Here the CDR3 reads CASSPPTGGGTDTQYF. In DNA, the CDR3 is TGTGCCAGCAGCCCTCCGACAGGGGGCGGCACAGATACGCAGTATTTT.

This chain links TRBV9 with TRBJ2-2; 7 bases align to TRBD1. The J segment lost 6 bases and the V segment lost 2 bases, leaving 10 bases of the junction unmatched. The CDR3 totals 16 residues. Germline V gene data show CDR1 as SGDLS and CDR2 as YYNGEE. CDR3 in DNA: TGTGCCAGCAGCGTGACAGGGCGGTTAAGTCCCGGGGAGCTGTTTTTT. This translates into CASSVTGRLSPGELFF.

The gene calls are TRBV6-5 and TRBJ1-2; D perhaps matches TRBD1 (5 bases). CDR1 is MNHEY, CDR2 SVGAGI, per germline. This CDR3 contains 14 residues. With 2 bases removed from V and 9 bases from J, the gap between germline ends came to 16 bases. CDR3 sequence: CASSYRSEGYRYTF. CDR3 nucleotide sequence: TGTGCCAGCAGTTACCGGTCTGAGGGGTATCGCTACACCTTC.

The chain links TRBV7-9 to TRBJ2-2; TRBD1 agrees at 7 bases. CDR3 length equals 15 residues. Germline CDR1 SEHNR, CDR2 FQNEAQ (reference sequence). Trimming at V came to 4 bases and at J to 1 base, leaving 3 bases not matched to a gene. CDR3 protein: CASSSGQRNTGELFF. The CDR3 DNA is TGTGCCAGCAGCTCGGGACAGCGGAACACCGGGGAGCTGTTTTTT.

V gene TRBV5-1 combines with J gene TRBJ2-5; 8 bases agree with TRBD2. The CDR3 extends over 14 amino acids. Germline V gives CDR1 SGHRS, CDR2 YFSETQ. Trimming took 4 bases from V and 5 from J; bases not matched to a gene: 7. CDR3 protein: CASSPGLVRETQYF. The CDR3 DNA reads as TGCGCCAGCAGCCCGGGACTAGTAAGGGAGACCCAGTACTTC.